This T cell receptor (beta chain) was identified in a study of monozygotic twins with cystic fibrosis (dated by TCRdb to the early 2020s). At the level of the whole study: Approximately 3.3 micrograms of fragmented DNA went through approximately 16 PCR cycles to produce barcoded libraries. To gauge how much genetics shapes V and J gene usage, the researchers compared TCR beta repertoires both within and across 16 monozygotic twin pairs who have cystic fibrosis. On the day blood was drawn, the twins' weight-for-height and FEVPerc (FEV1 disease centile) were ranked against those of the 1,060 cohort participants. Data for three of the twin pairs had already been reported earlier in a different context. Made up mostly of children and adolescents, the cohort included ten female and six male twin pairs ranging in age from about 2.0 to 40 years, with a median of roughly 9.1 years.

TCR beta CDR3 regions were amplified by multiplex PCR using the immunoSEQ immune profiling system, following the manufacturer's instructions. Sequencing was performed on an Illumina NextSeq system. The authors processed their data as follows. Sequence data were processed on the immunoSEQ Analyzer platform, and clonality was calculated as the square root of Simpson's index of productive rearrangements. Similarity in V and J usage was measured by Jensen-Shannon distance, and OLGA was used to compute CDR3 generation probabilities. Shared CDR3 sequences were searched in the immuneACCESS database (August 2020) and in VDJdb (December 2020). Imported from immuneACCESS, the table was reduced by TCRdb to in-frame sequences with V and J called. These copies leave out some clones; in studies compared against another copy, an unresolved V gene accounts for under half, and the cause of the remainder is not known. D and trimming come from the DNA, and the V and J calls and clone size come from that table. This sample holds approximately 14,000 clones; approximately 81% were observed only once. 0.85% to 1.2% of the sample belongs to the ten largest clones.

Comments on this clone: The antigen it recognizes is unknown. The input lacks base qualities; no much larger clone sits a single base away.

General conclusions and limits of the study: Monozygotic CF twin pairs shared significantly more nucleotide-identical clonotypes within each pair than unrelated CF individuals shared with one another (P = 0.000026, Mann-Whitney). No association turned up between shared CDR3 numbers and age, concordance or disease severity, and the cohort was small. Simpson clonality was generally low (median about 0.009), suggesting a naive-dominated repertoire, with higher clonality in the most severely affected patients. In 13 of 16 pairs, V gene usage most closely resembled the co-twin's, and the same held for J usage in 8 of 16 pairs, a pattern suggesting genetic constraints.

The twin pairs came from the European Cystic Fibrosis Twin and Sibling Study Cohort, which recruited patients from 158 CF clinics across 14 European countries. Zygosity and CFTR genotype were confirmed in-house, and zygosity was tested by multiplex PCR of nine short tandem repeat loci. Peripheral blood was sampled from each twin, and clinical parameters were recorded on the day of blood sampling. Genomic DNA was isolated from peripheral blood cells with phenol/chloroform and kept in TE buffer at 4 degrees C. The CDR3, cysteine through phenylalanine, is 10 amino acids long. Only the CDR3 DNA stays, 30 bases, in frame from base 1. V and J lose 3 bases and 11 bases, and a span of 7 bases separates them. CDR1 is given as MNHNS and CDR2 as SASEGT, both from the germline V gene.

The chain is made from TRBV6-1 and TRBJ1-1, with TRBD1 as a weak D call on 5 bases. The receptor comes from a boy aged 5 to 17 with cystic fibrosis. The sequencing sample was made of blood. The CDR3 in this case is CASSDYRAFF. DNA sequence: TGTGCCAGCAGTGACTACAGGGCTTTCTTT.